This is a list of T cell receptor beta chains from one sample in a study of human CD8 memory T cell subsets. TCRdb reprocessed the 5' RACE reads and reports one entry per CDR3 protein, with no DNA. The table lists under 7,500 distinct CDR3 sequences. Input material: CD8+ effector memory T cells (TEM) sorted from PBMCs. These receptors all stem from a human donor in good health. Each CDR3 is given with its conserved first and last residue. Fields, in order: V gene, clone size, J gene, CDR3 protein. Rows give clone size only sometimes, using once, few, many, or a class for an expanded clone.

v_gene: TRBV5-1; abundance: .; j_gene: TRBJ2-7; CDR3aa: CASSLDPWGLFAEQYF
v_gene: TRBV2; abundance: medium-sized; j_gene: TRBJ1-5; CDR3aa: CASSETGRDGQPQHF
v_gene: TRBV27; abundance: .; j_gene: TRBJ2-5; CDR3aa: CASSATGTSGKTQYF
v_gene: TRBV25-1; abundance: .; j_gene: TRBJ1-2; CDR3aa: CASRTGYRDGYTF
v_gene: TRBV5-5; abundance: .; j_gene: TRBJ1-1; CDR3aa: CASSLMVDEAFF
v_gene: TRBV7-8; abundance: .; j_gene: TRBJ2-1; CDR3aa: CASSFQDPTYNEQFF
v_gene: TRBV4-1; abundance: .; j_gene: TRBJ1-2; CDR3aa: CASSQDVKANYGYTF
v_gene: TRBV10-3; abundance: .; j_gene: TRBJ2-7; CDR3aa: CAISALAEGSYEQYF
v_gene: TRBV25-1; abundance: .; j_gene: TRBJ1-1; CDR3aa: CASSEVSLSPAFF
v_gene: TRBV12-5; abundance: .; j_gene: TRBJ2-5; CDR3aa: CASAMGVYQETQYF
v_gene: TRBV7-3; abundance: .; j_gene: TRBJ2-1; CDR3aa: CASSQGLAGNGAYNEQFF
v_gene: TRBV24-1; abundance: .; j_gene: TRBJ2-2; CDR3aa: CATSDLQGDTGELFF
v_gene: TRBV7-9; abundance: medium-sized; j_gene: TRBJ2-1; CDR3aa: CASSLFAREQFF
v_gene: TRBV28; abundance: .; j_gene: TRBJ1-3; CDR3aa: CASSSDLMRTGNTIYF
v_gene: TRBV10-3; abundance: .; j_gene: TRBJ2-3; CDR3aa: CAISDSIRRVTDTQYF
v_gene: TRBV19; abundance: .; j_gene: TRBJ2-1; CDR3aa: CASSLGYNEQFF
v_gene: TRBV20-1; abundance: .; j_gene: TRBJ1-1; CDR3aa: CSARGRQGNTEAFF
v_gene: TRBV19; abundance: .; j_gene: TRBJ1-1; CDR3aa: CASQPTNTEAFF
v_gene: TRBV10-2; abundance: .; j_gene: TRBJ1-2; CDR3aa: CASSDQGYYGYTF
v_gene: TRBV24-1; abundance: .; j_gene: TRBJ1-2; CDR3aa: CATSDSDRVDYGYTF
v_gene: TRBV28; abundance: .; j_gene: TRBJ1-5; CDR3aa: CASSLRTEKSNQPQHF
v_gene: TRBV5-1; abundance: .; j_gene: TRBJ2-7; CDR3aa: CASSLAFSRTYEQYF
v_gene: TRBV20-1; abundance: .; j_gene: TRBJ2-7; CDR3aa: CSARAGTGSYEQYF
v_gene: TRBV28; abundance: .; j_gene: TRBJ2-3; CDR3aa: CASSLQKRLAGGITSTDTQYF
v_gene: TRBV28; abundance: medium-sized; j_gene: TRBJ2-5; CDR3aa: CASSPHEAGQETQYF
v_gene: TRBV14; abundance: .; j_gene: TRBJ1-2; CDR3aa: CASSQYTGDANYGYTF
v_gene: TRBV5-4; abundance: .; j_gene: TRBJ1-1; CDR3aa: CASSTSGRHTEAFF
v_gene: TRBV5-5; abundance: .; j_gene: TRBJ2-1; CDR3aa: CASSPLDVVNEQFF
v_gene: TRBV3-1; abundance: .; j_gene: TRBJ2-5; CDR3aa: CASSQDGLAGETQYF
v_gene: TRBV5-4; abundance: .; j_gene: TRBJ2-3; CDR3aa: CASSLAGTSTDTQYF
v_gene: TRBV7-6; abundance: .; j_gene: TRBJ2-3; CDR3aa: CASSLIPTGPQLADTQYF
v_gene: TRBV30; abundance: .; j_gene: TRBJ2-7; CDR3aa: CAWSPGQGSYEQYF
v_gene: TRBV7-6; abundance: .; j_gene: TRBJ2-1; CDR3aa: CASSFRISGAPMWQFF